The next 2 T cell receptor beta chains were all read from a single sample in a study of OX40 agonist ivuxolimab in advanced cancers. The repertoire was sequenced with immunoSEQ multiplex PCR; TCRdb's copy has only in-frame clones and lacks some. Found here are tens of thousands of clones, 90% to 95% of them singletons; the top ten hold 0.44%. The material was CD4+ or CD8+ T cells sorted from blood, obtained in a trial of the OX40 agonist ivuxolimab. Every receptor here comes from an adult with an advanced solid tumor such as melanoma, head and neck, liver or kidney cancer.

This chain links TRBV9 with TRBJ2-3; tentative D call: TRBD2 (5 bases). Germline V lookup: CDR1 SGDLS, CDR2 YYNGEE. Trimming stripped 4 bases from V and 3 bases from J, with 15 bases between. This CDR3 spans 15 amino acids. CDR3: CASSLQVLGTDTQYF. The CDR3 DNA is TGTGCCAGCAGCTTGCAGGTACTAGGGACAGATACGCAGTATTTT.

The chain has TRBV5-1 and TRBJ2-1; no clear D gene. This CDR3 is 15 amino acids long. V was pared by 0 bases and J by 5 bases, with 12 bases between. CDR1 SGHRS and CDR2 YFSETQ come from the germline V gene. DNA for the CDR3: TGCGCCAGCAGCTTGGGTGCTCATGTGAACAATGAGCAGTTCTTC. This codes for CASSLGAHVNNEQFF. The variable domain in full, with the rest retrieved from reference TRBV5-1 and TRBJ2-1, is KAGVTQTPRYLIKTRGQQVTLSCSPISGHRSVSWYQQTPGQGLQFLFEYFSETQRNKGNFPGRFSGRQFSNSRSEMNVSTLELGDSALYLCASSLGAHVNNEQFFGPGTRLTVL.